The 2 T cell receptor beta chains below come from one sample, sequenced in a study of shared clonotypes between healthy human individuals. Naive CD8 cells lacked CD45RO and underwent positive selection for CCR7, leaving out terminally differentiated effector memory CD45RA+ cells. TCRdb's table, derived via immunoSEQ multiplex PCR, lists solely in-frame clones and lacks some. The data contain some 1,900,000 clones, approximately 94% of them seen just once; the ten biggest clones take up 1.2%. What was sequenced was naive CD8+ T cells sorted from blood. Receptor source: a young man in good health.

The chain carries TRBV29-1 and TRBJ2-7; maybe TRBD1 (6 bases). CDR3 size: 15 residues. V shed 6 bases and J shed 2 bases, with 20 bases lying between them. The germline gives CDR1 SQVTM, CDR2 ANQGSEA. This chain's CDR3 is CSVLGSGTSTYEQYF. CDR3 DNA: TGCAGCGTCCTGGGATCCGGGACATCAACCTACGAGCAGTACTTC.

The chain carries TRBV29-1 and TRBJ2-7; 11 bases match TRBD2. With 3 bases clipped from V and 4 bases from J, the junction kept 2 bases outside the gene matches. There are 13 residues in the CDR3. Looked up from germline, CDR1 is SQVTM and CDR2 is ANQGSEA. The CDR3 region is CSVEASGGYEQYF. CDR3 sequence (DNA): TGCAGCGTTGAGGCTAGCGGGGGGTACGAGCAGTACTTC.